This TCR beta chain was sequenced in a study of blood T cell repertoires in COVID-19. The overall study: COVID-19 samples, acute and convalescent, were from the United States, Italy and Spain. Nucleic acid was either cDNA or gDNA, and it came from T cells, B-cell-depleted T cells, or PBMCs.

Under the authors' procedure: Amplifying reference gene primers gave estimates of nucleated cell counts. The assay was immunoSEQ multiplex PCR, and TCRdb's table has in-frame clones only and misses some. Clonal size and the V and J genes are those of that table, whereas D and trimming came from the DNA. The table has over 250,000 clones, 65% to 90% seen once; the top ten hold 5.1%. Germline trimming cut 3 bases from V and 5 bases from J; bases unmatched to any gene: 8. Germline CDR1 SGDLS, CDR2 YYNGEE. The CDR3 sequence is 15 residues long. This TCR derives from a middle-aged man with active or convalescent COVID-19. This sequence joins TRBV9 and TRBJ2-5, with 9 bases aligning to TRBD1. The sample consisted of peripheral blood. CDR3 sequence reads: CASSGGTGGGETQYF. CDR3 bases: TGTGCCAGCAGCGGGGGTACAGGGGGCGGGGAGACCCAGTACTTC.